This T cell receptor beta chain comes out of a study of T cells in Graves' hyperthyroidism and ophthalmopathy. Study findings and constraints: Blood shared most expanded thyroid clonotypes above 0.001.

The cohort's ophthalmopathy patients, a group with duration under 3 months, had a Clinical Activity Score of at least 3 and a NOSPECS grade of at least 4. Out of over 7.5 ml of fresh peripheral blood came the PBMCs. Amplification of TCR beta CDR3 regions used RNA as the template. The HTBI primer set drove a first-round RT-PCR of the TCR CDR3. MiXCR, run by TCRdb on the multiplex PCR reads, gives a single entry per CDR3 protein. The sample lists roughly 400,000 distinct CDR3 sequences; more than 12% were seen once. A note on this clonotype: Its target is not known.

This TCR was recovered from a man aged 50 or older with Graves' ophthalmopathy. The sample consisted of blood.

The CDR3 sequence is CASSQDTSGRVTSYEQYF. The CDR3 region has the DNA TGCGCCAGCAGCCAAGATACTAGCGGGAGGGTAACCTCCTACGAGCAGTACTTC. The chain carries TRBV4-1 and TRBJ2-7; TRBD2 agrees at 13 bases. The CDR3 extends over 18 amino acids. V shed 0 bases, J shed 0 bases, and the junction held 5 bases outside the gene matches. Germline CDR1 MGHRA, CDR2 YSYEKL.